These 10 T cell receptor beta chains came from one sample sequenced in a study of blood T cells in healthy people across ages (dated by TCRdb to 2013 to 2016). Receptor libraries were prepared by 5' RACE. Reads for this sample came from an Illumina HiSeq 2500. A second PCR of about 6 to 12 cycles was run with a J-beta primer mix and a sample-barcoded 5' primer. TCRdb ran its own pipeline on the public reads, namely fastp trimming at Q25 and MiXCR clone calling, and kept in-frame beta chains. For every CDR3 protein sequence, its rows merge into one entry that carries the most common genes and DNA. The sample table records fewer than 750,000 distinct CDR3 sequences; roughly half of these occur just once. The biggest ten clones account for less than 15% of the sample. The sample comprised blood. The receptors derive from an elderly woman in good health.

This clonotype showed up many times. The chain couples TRBV28 to TRBJ1-2, with D uncertain. Germline lookup yields CDR1 MDHEN and CDR2 SYDVKM. CDR3 length: 11 amino acids. The ends were cut back, 1 base at V and 8 bases at J, with 5 bases in the middle. CDR3 sequence (DNA): TGTGCCAGCAGTTTATCTTCGGGCTACACCTTC. Protein: CASSLSSGYTF.

Ten or more counts support this clonotype. V gene TRBV27 combines with J gene TRBJ1-2, with D possibly matching TRBD1 (6 bases). Germline CDR1 is MNHEY and CDR2 is SMNVEV (reference sequence). The CDR3 length is 14 residues. Trimming took 2 bases from V and 2 from J, leaving 9 bases between them. In DNA form, the CDR3 reads TGTGCCAGCAGTTTAACACAGGGAAACTATGGCTACACCTTC. This translates into CASSLTQGNYGYTF.

This clonotype was detected ten times or more. The rearrangement uses TRBV9 and TRBJ2-7; D not resolved. The CDR3 loop spans 15 amino acids. CDR1 SGDLS and CDR2 YYNGEE come from the germline V gene. Trimming removed 3 bases from V and 5 bases from J, with 18 bases in between. CDR3 in amino acids: CASSAGGLPMNEQYF. For the CDR3, the DNA is TGTGCCAGCAGCGCCGGCGGTCTACCAATGAACGAGCAGTACTTC.

This chain joins TRBV20-1 and TRBJ2-7, with 7 bases fitting TRBD1. CDR3 length: 15 amino acids. Germline trimming cut 6 bases from V and 2 bases from J; bases unmatched to any gene: 13. Germline CDR1 reads DFQATT; CDR2 reads SNEGSKA (reference sequence). For the CDR3, the DNA is TGCAGTGCCGCATCCACGACAGGGCCTACCTACGAGCAGTACTTC. Residues: CSAASTTGPTYEQYF.

Written as DNA, the CDR3 is TGTGCCAGCAGCGTAGGAGGAGCCCTCAAGACAGATACGCAGTATTTT. Translating gives CASSVGGALKTDTQYF. V is TRBV9 and J is TRBJ2-3, with D unresolved. CDR1 is SGDLS and CDR2 is YYNGEE in the germline V gene. V shed 0 bases and J shed 3 bases, with 14 bases lying between them. This CDR3 contains 16 residues.

The chain has TRBV5-1 and TRBJ1-5; maybe TRBD1 (6 bases). This CDR3 comprises 17 residues. The germline CDR1 and CDR2 sequences are SGHRS and YFSETQ. Trimming cost V 4 bases and J 0 bases, with 17 bases left between them. The CDR3 reads CASSPFPGDTSNQPQHF. CDR3 coding DNA: TGCGCCAGCAGCCCTTTTCCCGGGGACACTAGCAATCAGCCCCAGCATTTT.

The rearrangement joins TRBV7-6 to TRBJ2-3, with D possibly TRBD2 on 6 matching bases. V lost 5 bases, J lost 1 base, and 16 bases lay in between. The CDR3 covers 16 residues. CDR1 SGHVS and CDR2 FNYEAQ come from the germline V gene. CDR3 bases: TGTGCCAGCAGCGAGTCGGGACTCCACGGCACAGATACGCAGTATTTT. This sequence encodes CASSESGLHGTDTQYF.

Only a few counts were recorded for this clonotype. The rearrangement links TRBV20-1 to TRBJ1-5; weak D call: TRBD1 (5 bases). This CDR3 has 16 amino acids. The germline V gene encodes CDR1 DFQATT and CDR2 SNEGSKA (reference sequence). V was cut by 2 bases and J by 6 bases, with 20 bases left in between. CDR3 DNA sequence: TGCAGTGCTAGACGCTACGACAGTGTTGGGGCTCAGCCCCAGCATTTT. Translated: CSARRYDSVGAQPQHF.

As concerns this clonotype: This sequence may be a read error, since a much larger clone differs from it by one base. The chain couples TRBV5-1 to TRBJ2-3; no definite D call. Germline CDR1 SGHRS, CDR2 YFSETQ. The CDR3 spans 15 residues. The CDR3 DNA follows: TGCGCCAGCAGCTTGAGGCAGGCCAGCACAGAGACGCAGTATTTT. Its translation: CASSLRQASTETQYF.

The chain has TRBV2 and TRBJ2-1; 9 nucleotides agree with TRBD2. The V and J ends lost 6 bases and 5 bases, in that order; junction bases with no gene match: 5. Germline CDR1 is SNHLY and CDR2 is FYNNEI. This CDR3 has 14 residues. DNA of the CDR3: TGTGCCAGCAGCGGACTAGCGCTTGACAATGAGCAGTTCTTC. It specifies CASSGLALDNEQFF. The full variable domain, with the rest looked up from reference TRBV2 and TRBJ2-1, is EPEVTQTPSHQVTQMGQEVILRCVPISNHLYFYWYRQILGQKVEFLVSFYNNEISEKSEIFDDQFSVERPDGSNFTLKIRSTKLEDSAMYFCASSGLALDNEQFFGPGTRLTVL.